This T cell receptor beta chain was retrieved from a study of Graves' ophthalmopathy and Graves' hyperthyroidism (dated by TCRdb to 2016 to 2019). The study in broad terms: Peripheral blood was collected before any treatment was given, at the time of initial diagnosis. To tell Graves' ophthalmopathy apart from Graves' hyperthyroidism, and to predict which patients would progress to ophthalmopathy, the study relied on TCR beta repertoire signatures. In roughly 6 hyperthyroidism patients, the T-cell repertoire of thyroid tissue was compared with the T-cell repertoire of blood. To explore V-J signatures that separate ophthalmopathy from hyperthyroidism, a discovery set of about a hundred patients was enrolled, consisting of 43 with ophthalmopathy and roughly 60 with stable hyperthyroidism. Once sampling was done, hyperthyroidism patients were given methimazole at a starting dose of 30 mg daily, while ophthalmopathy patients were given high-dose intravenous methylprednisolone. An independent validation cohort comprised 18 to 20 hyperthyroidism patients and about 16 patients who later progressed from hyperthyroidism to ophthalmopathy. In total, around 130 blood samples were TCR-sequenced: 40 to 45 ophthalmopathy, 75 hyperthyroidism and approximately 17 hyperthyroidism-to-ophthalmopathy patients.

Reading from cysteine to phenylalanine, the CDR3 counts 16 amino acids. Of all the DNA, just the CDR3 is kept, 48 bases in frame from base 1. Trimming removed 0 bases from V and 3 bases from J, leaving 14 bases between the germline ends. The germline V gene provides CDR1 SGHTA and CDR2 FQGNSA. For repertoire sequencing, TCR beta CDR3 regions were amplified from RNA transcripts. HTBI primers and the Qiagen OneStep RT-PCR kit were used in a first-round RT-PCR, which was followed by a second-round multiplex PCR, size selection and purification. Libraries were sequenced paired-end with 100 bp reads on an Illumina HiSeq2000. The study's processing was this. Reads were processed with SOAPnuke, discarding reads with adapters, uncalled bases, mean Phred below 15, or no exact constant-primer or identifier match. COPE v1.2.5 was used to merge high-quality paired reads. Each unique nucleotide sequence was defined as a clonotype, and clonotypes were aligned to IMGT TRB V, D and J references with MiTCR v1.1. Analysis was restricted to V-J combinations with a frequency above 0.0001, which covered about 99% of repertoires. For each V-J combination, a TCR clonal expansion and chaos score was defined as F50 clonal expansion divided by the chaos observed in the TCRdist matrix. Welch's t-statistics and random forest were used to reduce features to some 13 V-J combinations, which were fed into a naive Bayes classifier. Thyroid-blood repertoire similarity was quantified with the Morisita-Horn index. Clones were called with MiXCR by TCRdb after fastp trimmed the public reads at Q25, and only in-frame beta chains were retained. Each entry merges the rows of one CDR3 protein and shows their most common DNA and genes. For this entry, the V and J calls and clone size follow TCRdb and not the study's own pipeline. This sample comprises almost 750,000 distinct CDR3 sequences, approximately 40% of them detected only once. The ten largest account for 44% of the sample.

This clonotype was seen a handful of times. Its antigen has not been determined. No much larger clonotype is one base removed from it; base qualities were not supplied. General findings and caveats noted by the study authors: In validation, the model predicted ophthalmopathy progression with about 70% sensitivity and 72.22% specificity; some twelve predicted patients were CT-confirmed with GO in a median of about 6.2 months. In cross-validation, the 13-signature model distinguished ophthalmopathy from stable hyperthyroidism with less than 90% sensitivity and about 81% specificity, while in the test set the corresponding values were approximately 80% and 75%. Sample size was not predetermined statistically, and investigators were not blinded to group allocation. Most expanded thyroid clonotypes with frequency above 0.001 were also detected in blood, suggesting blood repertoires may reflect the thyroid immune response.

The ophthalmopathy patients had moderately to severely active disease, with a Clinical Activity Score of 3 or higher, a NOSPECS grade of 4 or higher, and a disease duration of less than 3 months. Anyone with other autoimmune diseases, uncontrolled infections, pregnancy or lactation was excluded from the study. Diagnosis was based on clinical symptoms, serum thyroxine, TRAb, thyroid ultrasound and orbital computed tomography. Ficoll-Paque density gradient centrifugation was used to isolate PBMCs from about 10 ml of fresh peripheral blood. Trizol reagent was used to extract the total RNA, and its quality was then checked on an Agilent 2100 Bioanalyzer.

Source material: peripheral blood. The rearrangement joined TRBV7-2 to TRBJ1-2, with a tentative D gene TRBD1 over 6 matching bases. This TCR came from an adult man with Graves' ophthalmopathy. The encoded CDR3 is CASSLALRGIHYGYTF. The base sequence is TGTGCCAGCAGCTTAGCGCTGAGGGGGATACACTATGGCTACACCTTC.